A selection of T cell receptor beta chains follows, all from one sample in a study of blood T cell repertoires in COVID-19. This table comes from immunoSEQ multiplex PCR, and its TCRdb copy is limited to in-frame clones, with some not included. The data contain roughly 380,000 clones, about 90% of them singletons. Input material: PBMCs or T cells enriched from blood (not recorded which). The receptor set was obtained from a woman under 40 who had recovered from COVID-19. The CDR3 runs from the conserved cysteine through the conserved F or W. Fields, in order: V gene, clone size, D gene, J gene, CDR3 DNA, CDR3 protein. D genes are given only for firm matches. A clone size is listed for some rows: how often the clone was seen (once, few, many), or a class if it is expanded.

>TRBV19|-|TRBD1|TRBJ1-2
TGTGCCAGTAGTCCGCGACAGGGTGGCTACACCTTC
CASSPRQGGYTF
>TRBV19|few|TRBD1|TRBJ2-1
TGTGCCAGTAGCGTAACCGGGACAGGGGCCTACAATGAGCAGTTCTTC
CASSVTGTGAYNEQFF
>TRBV5-4|-|-|TRBJ2-7
TGTGCCAGCAGCTTCCGGGGGGCAGGCGAGCAGTACTTC
CASSFRGAGEQYF
>TRBV18|-|-|TRBJ1-4
TGTGCCAGCTCACCAACAGGTCCCCCAACTAATGAAAAACTGTTTTTT
CASSPTGPPTNEKLFF
>TRBV3-1/TRBV3-2|-|-|TRBJ2-1
TGTGCCAGCAGCCCAAACAGCCAAGGCGAGCAGTTCTTC
CASSPNSQGEQFF
>TRBV6-5|-|-|TRBJ2-2
TGTGCCAGCAGTTACTCAAGGGGCTACACCGGGGAGCTGTTTTTT
CASSYSRGYTGELFF
>TRBV2|-|TRBD1|TRBJ1-2
TGTGCCAGCAACAGAGGGGGCCACTATGGCTACACCTTC
CASNRGGHYGYTF
>TRBV3-1/TRBV3-2|-|-|TRBJ2-7
TGTGCCAGCAGCCAAGAAAGAGCGACCTCCTACGAGCAGTACTTC
CASSQERATSYEQYF
>TRBV6-5|-|-|TRBJ2-7
TGTGCCAGCAGTTACTATGGACAGCCCGAGCAGTACTTC
CASSYYGQPEQYF
>TRBV10-3|-|-|TRBJ1-2
TGTGCCATCAGTGAGTCGAGGGGGGGATCCAACTATGGCTACACCTTC
CAISESRGGSNYGYTF
>TRBV30|-|-|TRBJ2-6
TGTGCCTGGGGGGGTGGTGGAGGTTCTGGGGCCAACGTCCTGACTTTC
CAWGGGGGSGANVLTF
>TRBV12-3/TRBV12-4|-|-|TRBJ1-1
TGTGCCAGCAGTTTCACTCTGTTTGCTGAAGCTTTCTTT
CASSFTLFAEAFF
>TRBV9|-|-|TRBJ2-3
TGTGCCAGCAGCGTAGATCGAGGTCTTAGCACAGATACGCAGTATTTT
CASSVDRGLSTDTQYF
>TRBV5-1|-|TRBD2|TRBJ2-5
TGCGCCAGCAGCGCAGGGACTAGCCAAAAGACCCAGTACTTC
CASSAGTSQKTQYF
>TRBV19|-|-|TRBJ1-5
TGTGCCAGTAGTACCCTGGTACGGTCGAATCAGCCCCAGCATTTT
CASSTLVRSNQPQHF
>TRBV4-1|-|-|TRBJ1-1
TGCGCCAGCAGCCAAGTAGCCGGGAGAGAGAACACTGAAGCTTTCTTT
CASSQVAGRENTEAFF
>TRBV9|-|-|TRBJ1-1
TGTGCCAGCAGCGTAAAAGGAACCCCTAGCACTGAAGCTTTCTTT
CASSVKGTPSTEAFF
>TRBV28|few|-|TRBJ1-5
TGTGCCAGCAGTCAAGCCGGGTCCTGGTTTGGGGGGTCTAGCAATCAGCCCCAGCATTTT
CASSQAGSWFGGSSNQPQHF
>TRBV5-6|-|-|TRBJ1-5
TGTGCCAGCAGCTTGGATTGTTCAGGGCATTTT
CASSLDCSGHF
>TRBV4-2|once|TRBD2|TRBJ2-7
TGTGCCAGCAGCCAACTAGCGGGGGGACCCCCATCGAAGTACTTC
CASSQLAGGPPSKYF
>TRBV29-1|once|TRBD1|TRBJ1-2
TGCAGCGTTGATCGGACAGGGGGTGGCCTGATCCCCTTC
CSVDRTGGGLIPF
>TRBV20-1|-|-|TRBJ2-1
TGCAGTGCTAGAGCAGATGATGAGCAGTTCTTC
CSARADDEQFF
>TRBV5-4|-|TRBD2|TRBJ2-7
TGTGCCAGCAGCTTGATTGGGCGGCGGGAGGGGAGCTCCTACGAGCAGTACTTC
CASSLIGRREGSSYEQYF
>TRBV5-1|-|TRBD1|TRBJ1-2
TGCGCCAGCTCGGACAGGGCGAATGGCTACACCTTC
CASSDRANGYTF
>TRBV5-1|-|-|TRBJ2-5
TGCGCCAGCAGCCGTGGACAGACGGCAGAGACCCAGTACTTC
CASSRGQTAETQYF
>TRBV11-1|once|-|TRBJ2-1
TGTGCCAGCAGCCAACAGAGTAGCTCCTACAATGAGCAGTTCTTC
CASSQQSSSYNEQFF
>TRBV19|-|-|TRBJ2-1
TGTGCCAGTAGTATCGGTATTGCGGGGCTCTACAATGAGCAGTTCTTC
CASSIGIAGLYNEQFF
>TRBV2|-|-|TRBJ1-4
TGTGCCAGCAGCGGGGTGGATGCAACTAATGAAAAACTGTTTTTT
CASSGVDATNEKLFF
>TRBV18|-|-|TRBJ1-3
TGTGCCAGCTCACAGGGAGGGGGACCCCTCTCTGGAAACACCATATATTTT
CASSQGGGPLSGNTIYF
>TRBV13|-|-|TRBJ2-4
TGTGCCAGCACTCCTTCCCCAGGGGCCAAAAACATTCAGTACTTC
CASTPSPGAKNIQYF
>TRBV3-1/TRBV3-2|-|-|TRBJ1-1
TGTGCCAGCGGGGGCCTGAGGGGTGAAGCTTTCTTT
CASGGLRGEAFF
>TRBV7-2|few|-|TRBJ1-2
TGTGCCAGCAGCTTAGAACCAGGGATCGCTAACTATGGCTACACCTTC
CASSLEPGIANYGYTF
>TRBV7-9|-|-|TRBJ1-2
TGTGCCAGCAGCTTAGCCGCCAGGGCCTATGGCTACACCTTC
CASSLAARAYGYTF
>TRBV19|-|-|TRBJ2-7
TGTGCCAGTAGTGACAGTCCGGCCACCGAGCAGTACTTC
CASSDSPATEQYF
>TRBV11-2|few|TRBD2|TRBJ2-1
TGTGCCAGCAGCTCAGCTGGCGGGAGGGCGGGTGAGCAGTTCTTC
CASSSAGGRAGEQFF
>TRBV7-9|-|TRBD2|TRBJ2-3
TGTGCCAGCAGCTTTGGTACTAGCGGGTTCACAGATACGCAGTATTTT
CASSFGTSGFTDTQYF
>TRBV19|-|-|TRBJ2-7
TGTGCCAGTAGTCGACAGAGTACCTACGAGCAGTACTTC
CASSRQSTYEQYF
>TRBV19|-|-|TRBJ1-1
TGTGCCAGTAGTCCCGGAGGGCGGACTGAAGCTTTCTTT
CASSPGGRTEAFF
>TRBV10-2|-|TRBD2|TRBJ2-1
TGCGCCAGCAGTGGGCTGGGCGGGGGGAGCTCCTACAATGAGCAGTTCTTC
CASSGLGGGSSYNEQFF
>TRBV3-1/TRBV3-2|once|TRBD2|TRBJ2-7
TGTGCCAGCGGCTTAGCGGGAGGGCCGGAGGAGCAGTACTTC
CASGLAGGPEEQYF
>TRBV6-4|-|-|TRBJ1-2
TGTGCCAGCAGTGAACCCCGACCCAGGACAGAGATTTACGGCTACACCTTC
CASSEPRPRTEIYGYTF
>TRBV11-2|-|-|TRBJ1-2
TGTGCCAGCAGCTCCCCGACGGGTGGCTACACCTTC
CASSSPTGGYTF
>TRBV30|-|TRBD2|TRBJ2-5
TGTGCCTGGACCGGCGCGGGGGGGCCAACAGAGACCCAGTACTTC
CAWTGAGGPTETQYF
>TRBV29-1|-|TRBD1|TRBJ2-7
TGCAGCGCCGGGACAGGGATCGCCTACGAGCAGTACTTC
CSAGTGIAYEQYF
>TRBV4-1|-|-|TRBJ1-5
TGCGCCAGCAGCCAAGATAGCACCCGCAATCAGCCCCAGCATTTT
CASSQDSTRNQPQHF
>TRBV2|-|TRBD2|TRBJ2-7
TGTGCCAGCAGTCCGCTGCGGGGGGACGAGCAGTACTTC
CASSPLRGDEQYF
>TRBV29-1|-|TRBD2|TRBJ2-1
TGCAGCGCCTCGCTGAAGGGACTAGCGACCGAAAGCTCCTACAATGAGCAGTTCTTC
CSASLKGLATESSYNEQFF
>TRBV10-3|-|TRBD1|TRBJ1-5
TGTGCCATCAGCCCTACAGGGGAGAATCAGCCCCAGCATTTT
CAISPTGENQPQHF
>TRBV28|-|-|TRBJ1-1
TGTGCCAGCAGTTCCATGAGCCAGGGTCCTGAAGCTTTCTTT
CASSSMSQGPEAFF
>TRBV27|-|-|TRBJ1-2
TGTGCCAGCAGTTTCCGGTTTACGGGATATGGCTACACCTTC
CASSFRFTGYGYTF
>TRBV5-1|-|-|TRBJ2-2
TGCGCCAGCAGCTTGGCCTCGACAGGCGGGGAGCTGTTTTTT
CASSLASTGGELFF
>TRBV21-1|few|-|TRBJ1-1
TGTGCCAGCAGCCCAAGGGGGACAGGGCCCACTGAAGCTTTCTTT
CASSPRGTGPTEAFF
>TRBV7-9|-|-|TRBJ1-2
TGTGCCAGCAGCCCAGGGAGGGGTGGCTACACCTTC
CASSPGRGGYTF
>TRBV4-1|-|TRBD2|TRBJ2-3
TGCGCCAGCAGCCCGGGACTAGCCGACACAGATACGCAGTATTTT
CASSPGLADTDTQYF